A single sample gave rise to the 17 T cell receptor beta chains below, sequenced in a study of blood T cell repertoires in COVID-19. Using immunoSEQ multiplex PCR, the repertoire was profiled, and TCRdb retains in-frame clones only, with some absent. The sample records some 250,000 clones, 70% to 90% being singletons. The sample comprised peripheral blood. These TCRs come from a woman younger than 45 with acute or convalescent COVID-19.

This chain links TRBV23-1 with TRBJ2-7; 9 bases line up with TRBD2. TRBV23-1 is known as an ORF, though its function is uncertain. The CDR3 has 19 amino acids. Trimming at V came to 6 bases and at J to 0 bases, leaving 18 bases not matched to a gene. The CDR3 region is CASSRHPHSGRNISYEQYF. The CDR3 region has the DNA TGCGCCAGCAGCCGCCACCCCCATAGCGGGAGAAATATCTCCTACGAGCAGTACTTC.

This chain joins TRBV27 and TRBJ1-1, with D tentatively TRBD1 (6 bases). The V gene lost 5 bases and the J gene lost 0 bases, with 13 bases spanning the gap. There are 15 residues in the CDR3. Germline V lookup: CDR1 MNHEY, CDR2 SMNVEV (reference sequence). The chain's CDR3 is CASSPPDRMNTEAFF. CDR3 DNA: TGTGCCAGCAGTCCCCCGGACAGAATGAACACTGAAGCTTTCTTT.

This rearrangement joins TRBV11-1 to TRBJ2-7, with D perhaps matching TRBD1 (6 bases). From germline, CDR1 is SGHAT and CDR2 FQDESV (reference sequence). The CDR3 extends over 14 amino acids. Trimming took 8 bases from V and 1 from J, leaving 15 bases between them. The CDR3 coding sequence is TGTGCCAGCGGGCAGGGGTTGGGATCCTACGAGCAGTACTTC. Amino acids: CASGQGLGSYEQYF.

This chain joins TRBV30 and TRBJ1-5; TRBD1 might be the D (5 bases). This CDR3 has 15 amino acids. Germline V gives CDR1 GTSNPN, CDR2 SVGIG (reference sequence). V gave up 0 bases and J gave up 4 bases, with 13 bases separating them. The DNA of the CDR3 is TGTGCCTGGAGTGTAGGAGGGGCGATAAATCAGCCCCAGCATTTT. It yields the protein CAWSVGGAINQPQHF.

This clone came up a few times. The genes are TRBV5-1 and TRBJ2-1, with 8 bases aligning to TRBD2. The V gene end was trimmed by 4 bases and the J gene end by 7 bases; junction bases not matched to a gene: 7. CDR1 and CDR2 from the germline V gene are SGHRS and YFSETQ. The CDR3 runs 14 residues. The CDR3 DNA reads TGCGCCAGCAGCCCGGGAGGGCCAAAGAATGAGCAGTTCTTC. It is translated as CASSPGGPKNEQFF.

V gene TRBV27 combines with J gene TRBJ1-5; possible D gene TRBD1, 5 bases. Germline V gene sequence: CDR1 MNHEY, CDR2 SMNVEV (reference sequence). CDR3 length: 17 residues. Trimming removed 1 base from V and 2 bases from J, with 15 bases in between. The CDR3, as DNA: TGTGCCAGCAGTTTATGGGGGACTCTATCCGGCAATCAGCCCCAGCATTTT. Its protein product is CASSLWGTLSGNQPQHF.

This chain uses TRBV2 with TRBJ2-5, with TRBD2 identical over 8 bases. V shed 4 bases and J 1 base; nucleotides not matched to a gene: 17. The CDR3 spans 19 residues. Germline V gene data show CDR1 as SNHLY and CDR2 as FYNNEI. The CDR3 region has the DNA TGTGCCAGCAGTGCGGGACTAGGAACAATTAAGGAACTCCAAGAGACCCAGTACTTC. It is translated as CASSAGLGTIKELQETQYF.

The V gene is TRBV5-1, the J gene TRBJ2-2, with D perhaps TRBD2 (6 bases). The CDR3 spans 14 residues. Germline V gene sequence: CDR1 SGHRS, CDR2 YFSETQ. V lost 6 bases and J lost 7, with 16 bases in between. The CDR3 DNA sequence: TGCGCCAGCACCACCTACGGGAGTCACGGGGAGCTGTTTTTT. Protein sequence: CASTTYGSHGELFF.

In nucleotides, the CDR3 is TGTGCCAGCAGCTTAGCCCGGACAGTTTTCGCCCAAGATACCGGGGAGCTGTTTTTT. Translation gives CASSLARTVFAQDTGELFF. V is TRBV7-9 and J is TRBJ2-2, with D possibly TRBD1 on 6 matching bases. Deletions cut 0 bases from V and 5 bases from J, with 22 bases between. This CDR3 has 19 amino acids. From germline, CDR1 is SEHNR and CDR2 FQNEAQ (reference sequence).

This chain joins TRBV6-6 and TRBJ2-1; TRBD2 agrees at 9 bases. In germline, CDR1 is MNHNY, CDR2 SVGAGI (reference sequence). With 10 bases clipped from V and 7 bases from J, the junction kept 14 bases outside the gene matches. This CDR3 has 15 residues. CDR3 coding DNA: TGTGCCACCGATTGGCGGGAGGGCCCTCGAAATGAGCAGTTCTTC. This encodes CATDWREGPRNEQFF.

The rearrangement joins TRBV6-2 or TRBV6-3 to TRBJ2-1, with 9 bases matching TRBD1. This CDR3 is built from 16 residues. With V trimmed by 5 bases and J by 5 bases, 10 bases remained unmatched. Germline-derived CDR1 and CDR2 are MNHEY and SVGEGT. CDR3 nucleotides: TGTGCCAGCAGTCCGGACAGGGGAGTCTGGCACAATGAGCAGTTCTTC. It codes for CASSPDRGVWHNEQFF.

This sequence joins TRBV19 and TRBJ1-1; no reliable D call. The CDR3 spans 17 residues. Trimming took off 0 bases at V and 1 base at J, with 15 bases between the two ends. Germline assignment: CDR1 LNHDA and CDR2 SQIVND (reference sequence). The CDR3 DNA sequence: TGTGCCAGTAGTATAGACGACCGGGTTTCGGCGAACACTGAAGCTTTCTTT. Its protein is CASSIDDRVSANTEAFF. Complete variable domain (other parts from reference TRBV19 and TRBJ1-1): DGGITQSPKYLFRKEGQNVTLSCEQNLNHDAMYWYRQDPGQGLRLIYYSQIVNDFQKGDIAEGYSVSREKKESFPLTVTSAQKNPTAFYLCASSIDDRVSANTEAFFGQGTRLTVV.

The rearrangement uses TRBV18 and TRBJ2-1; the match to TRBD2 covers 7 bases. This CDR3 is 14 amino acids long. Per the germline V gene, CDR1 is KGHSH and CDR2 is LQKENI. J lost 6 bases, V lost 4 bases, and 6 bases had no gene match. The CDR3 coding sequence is TGTGCCAGCTCACGGGCTAGCGGAGTCAATGAGCAGTTCTTC. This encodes CASSRASGVNEQFF.

The CDR3 coding sequence is TGTGCCAGCAGCCCACGAAGGGACAGGCGTCCCTACGAGCAGTACTTC. It is translated as CASSPRRDRRPYEQYF. The chain combines TRBV21-1 with TRBJ2-7; the table gives TRBD1 as D, unverified against the DNA. TRBV21-1 is a listed pseudogene. There are 16 residues in the CDR3.

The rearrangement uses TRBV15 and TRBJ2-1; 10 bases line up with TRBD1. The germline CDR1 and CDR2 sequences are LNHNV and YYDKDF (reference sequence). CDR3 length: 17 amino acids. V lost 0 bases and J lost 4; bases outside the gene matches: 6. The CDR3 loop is CATSRDIGQGGYNEQFF. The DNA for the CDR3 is TGTGCCACCAGCAGAGATATTGGACAGGGGGGGTACAATGAGCAGTTCTTC. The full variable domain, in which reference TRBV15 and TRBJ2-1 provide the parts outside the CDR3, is DAMVIQNPRYQVTQFGKPVTLSCSQTLNHNVMYWYQQKSSQAPKLLFHYYDKDFNNEADTPDNFQSRRPNTSFCFLDIRSPGLGDTAMYLCATSRDIGQGGYNEQFFGPGTRLTVL.

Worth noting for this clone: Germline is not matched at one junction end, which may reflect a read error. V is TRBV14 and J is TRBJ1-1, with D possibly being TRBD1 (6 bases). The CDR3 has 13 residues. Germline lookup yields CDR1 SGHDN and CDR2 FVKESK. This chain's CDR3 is CASSQDMNRRGIF. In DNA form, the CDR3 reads TGTGCCAGCAGCCAAGATATGAACAGAAGGGGGATATTT.

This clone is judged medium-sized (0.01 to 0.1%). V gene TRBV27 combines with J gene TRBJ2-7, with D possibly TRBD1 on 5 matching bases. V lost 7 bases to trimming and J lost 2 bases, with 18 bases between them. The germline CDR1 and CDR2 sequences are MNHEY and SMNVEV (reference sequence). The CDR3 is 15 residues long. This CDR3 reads CASKGNRQRTYEQYF. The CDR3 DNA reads TGTGCCAGCAAAGGAAACCGACAGAGGACCTACGAGCAGTACTTC.